The present TCR beta chain was sequenced within a study of control samples from healthy donors and cancer patients. This CDR3 has 16 residues. V was clipped by 4 bases and J by 2 bases; unmatched bases: 6. Germline CDR1 is SGHRS and CDR2 is YFSETQ. This table comes from immunoSEQ multiplex PCR, and its TCRdb copy is limited to in-frame clones, with some not included. The data show some 150,000 clones, around 94% seen once. This receptor was identified in a man in his sixties with colorectal cancer. The gene calls are TRBV5-1 and TRBJ2-7; 13 positions match TRBD2. Sequencing was performed on PBMCs. The CDR3 DNA sequence: TGCGCCAGCAGCGCCATAACTAGCGGGGGGGCCTACGAGCAGTACTTC. Amino acids: CASSAITSGGAYEQYF.